This T cell receptor beta chain stems from a study of blood T cells in healthy people across ages. The length of the CDR3 is 16 residues. The germline gives CDR1 SGHRS, CDR2 YFSETQ. Details on this clonotype: A read error may produce the germline difference seen at one junction end.

Through a sample-barcoded 5' primer and a J-beta primer mix, a second PCR was run for roughly 7 to 11 cycles. Using its own MiXCR run on the 5' RACE reads, TCRdb lists one record per CDR3 protein. The sample includes fewer than 1 million distinct CDR3 sequences, around 45% of them seen just once. This TCR was recovered from a man in his 60s in good health. V is TRBV5-1 and J is TRBJ2-3; D might be TRBD2 (5 bases). The sample comprised blood. CDR3 DNA: TGCGCCAGCAGCTTGGTGGCCGGGGTGAGCACAGATATGCAGTATTTT. The encoded protein is CASSLVAGVSTDMQYF.